This T cell receptor (beta chain) was recorded in a study of T cells in Graves' hyperthyroidism and ophthalmopathy. Turning to this clonotype: A read error is possible here, since a much larger clone lies one base away.

TCR beta CDR3 regions were amplified from RNA. The TCR CDR3 first-round RT-PCR relied on the HTBI primer set. From the multiplex PCR reads, TCRdb called clonotypes with MiXCR, one entry per CDR3 protein. The sample carries around 200,000 distinct CDR3 sequences, approximately 16% recorded once. V lost 3 bases, J lost 6 bases, and 7 bases lay in between. The CDR3 covers 12 residues. Germline V CDR1 and CDR2: LGHDT, YNNKEL (reference sequence). Investigators excluded patients with uncontrolled infection, other autoimmune disease, pregnancy or lactation. The material sequenced was blood. The rearrangement joins TRBV3-1 to TRBJ2-3; D might be TRBD1 (5 bases). The receptor comes from a man aged 35 to 55 with Graves' hyperthyroidism. Written as DNA, the CDR3 is TGTGCCAGCAGCCAGAAGGGGGATACGCAGTATTTT. Its translation is CASSQKGDTQYF.